These 27 T cell receptor beta chains were sequenced from one sample in a study of T cells in Graves' hyperthyroidism and ophthalmopathy. What was amplified from RNA transcripts were TCR beta CDR3 regions. First-round RT-PCR with HTBI primers amplified the TCR CDR3 region. TCRdb processed the multiplex PCR reads anew with MiXCR; each CDR3 protein has one entry. Altogether about 350,000 distinct CDR3 sequences are present, approximately 18% being singletons, with the ten largest covering less than 20%. The sample was blood. These receptors were obtained from a woman aged 40 to 50 with Graves' ophthalmopathy.

This clonotype was seen many times. The rearrangement uses TRBV12-3 or TRBV12-4 and TRBJ1-3; D gene ambiguous. CDR3 size: 13 residues. The V gene lost 3 bases and the J gene lost 6 bases, with 9 bases spanning the gap. The CDR3: CASSLVNPNTIYF. CDR3 nucleotide sequence: TGTGCCAGCAGTTTGGTTAATCCAAACACCATATATTTT.

This clonotype was seen a handful of times. One end of the junction varies from germline; a read error may be responsible. DNA of the CDR3: TGTGCCAGCGGCCAGGTGCGAGCGGGAGGGTACGAGCAGTACTTC. It is translated as CASGQVRAGGYEQYF. The chain links TRBV3-1 to TRBJ2-7, with 10 bases matching TRBD2. Looked up from germline, CDR1 is LGHDT and CDR2 is YNNKEL (reference sequence). The CDR3 contains 15 residues.

This clonotype was counted ten times or more. The rearrangement uses TRBV4-1 and TRBJ2-5, with TRBD1 identical over 9 bases. CDR3 length: 15 amino acids. J lost 1 base, V lost 1 base, and 1 base had no gene match. Germline loops: CDR1 MGHRA, CDR2 YSYEKL. As DNA, the CDR3 is TGCGCCAGCAGCCAAGCGGACAGGGGCCAAGAGACCCAGTACTTC. Amino acid sequence: CASSQADRGQETQYF.

This clonotype was picked up a small number of times. The genes are TRBV30 and TRBJ2-6; no clear D. CDR1 and CDR2 (germline): GTSNPN, SVGIG (reference sequence). This CDR3 has 13 amino acids. Deletions cut 3 bases from V and 2 bases from J, with 5 bases between. The CDR3 here is CAWRHAGANVLTF. For the CDR3, the DNA is TGTGCCTGGAGGCATGCTGGGGCCAACGTCCTGACTTTC.

This clonotype occurred once. The gene calls are TRBV6-2 or TRBV6-3 and TRBJ2-5; D is possibly TRBD1 (6 bases). With 0 bases removed from V and 3 bases from J, the gap between germline ends came to 11 bases. Germline lookup yields CDR1 MNHEY and CDR2 SVGEGT. This CDR3 is 15 amino acids long. The CDR3 spells CASSYSGTRKETQYF. The DNA for the CDR3 is TGTGCCAGCAGTTACTCTGGGACAAGAAAAGAGACCCAGTACTTC.

The gene calls are TRBV30 and TRBJ2-5; 8 bases align to TRBD1. CDR3 length: 15 residues. Germline V gene lookup returns CDR1 GTSNPN and CDR2 SVGIG (reference sequence). Unmatched junction bases numbered 9, after V lost 2 bases and J lost 4 bases. The CDR3, as DNA: TGTGCCTGGAGTCACGGACAGGGTGCGCGAGAGACCCAGTACTTC. It codes for CAWSHGQGARETQYF. Full variable domain (outside the CDR3, taken from reference TRBV30 and TRBJ2-5): SQTIHQWPATLVQPVGSPLSLECTVEGTSNPNLYWYRQAAGRGLQLLFYSVGIGQISSEVPQNLSASRPQDRQFILSSKKLLLSDSGFYLCAWSHGQGARETQYFGPGTRLLVL.

This chain connects TRBV12-3 or TRBV12-4 to TRBJ2-4; D assignment may be TRBD1 or TRBD2 (6 bases each). The CDR3 has 15 residues. Trimming took off 6 bases at V and 0 bases at J, with 12 bases between the two ends. CDR3 DNA: TGTGCCAGCAGCCCACAGGGACTAGCCAAAAACATTCAGTACTTC. This encodes CASSPQGLAKNIQYF.

This clonotype was observed many times. V is TRBV12-3 or TRBV12-4 and J is TRBJ2-4, with a weak D call TRBD1 (5 bases). This CDR3 contains 17 residues. Trimming pared 1 base from V and 1 base from J, leaving 14 bases between. DNA for the CDR3: TGTGCCAGCAGTTTAGTCGTAGGGGCCCCCGCCAAAAACATTCAGTACTTC. Translated: CASSLVVGAPAKNIQYF.

This clonotype was found many times. The rearrangement links TRBV7-2 to TRBJ1-5; maybe TRBD1 (6 bases). Germline CDR1 and CDR2: SGHTA and FQGNSA. This CDR3 spans 15 amino acids. The V end was cut by 5 bases, the J end by 2 bases, with 13 bases between. The CDR3 loop is CASSRHREGNQPQHF. CDR3 nucleotides: TGTGCCAGCAGCCGCCACAGGGAGGGCAATCAGCCCCAGCATTTT.

This clonotype was found many times. The chain combines TRBV6-5 with TRBJ2-7; 7 bases align to TRBD1. CDR1 is MNHEY and CDR2 is SVGAGI in the germline V gene. J was trimmed by 2 bases and V by 4 bases; bases with no gene match: 11. This CDR3 has 16 amino acids. The DNA for the CDR3 is TGTGCCAGCAGTTTTCCACAGGGGTTTTCCACCTACGAGCAGTACTTC. This translates into CASSFPQGFSTYEQYF.

This clonotype occurred once. The V gene is TRBV18, the J gene TRBJ1-5, with D maybe TRBD1 (6 bases). Germline loops: CDR1 KGHSH, CDR2 LQKENI. Trimming took 8 bases from V and 6 from J, leaving 23 bases between them. The length of the CDR3 is 16 residues. In DNA, the CDR3 is TGTGCCAGCGCCCCCCTGGCGGGGGGCCTCGGTCAGCCCCAGCATTTT. Its protein is CASAPLAGGLGQPQHF.

Many counts were recorded for this clonotype. This rearrangement joins TRBV29-1 to TRBJ2-7, with D possibly matching TRBD1 (6 bases). Trimming shortened V by 4 bases and J by 2 bases, and 9 bases separated the two germline ends. The CDR3 covers 12 residues. Germline V lookup: CDR1 SQVTM, CDR2 ANQGSEA. CDR3 coding DNA: TGCAGCGTTGTTCCAGGGGCCTACGAGCAGTACTTC. It encodes CSVVPGAYEQYF.

This clonotype has at least ten counts. The chain combines TRBV4-1 with TRBJ1-1; D possibly corresponds to TRBD1 (6 bases). V was trimmed by 2 bases and J by 4 bases, leaving 14 bases between them. This CDR3 is 15 amino acids long. Germline V CDR1 and CDR2: MGHRA, YSYEKL. The CDR3 DNA reads TGCGCCAGCAGCCAACGAGGGACACTCCCCACTGAAGCTTTCTTT. It specifies CASSQRGTLPTEAFF.

At least ten counts were recorded for this clonotype. The rearrangement uses TRBV28 and TRBJ2-7; TRBD1 matches at 7 bases. Germline V gives CDR1 MDHEN, CDR2 SYDVKM. The CDR3 is made up of 16 amino acids. V lost 1 base and J lost 5; bases outside the gene matches: 11. CDR3 nucleotide sequence: TGTGCCAGCAGTTTATTGACAGGGACCTTCCCCCACGAGCAGTACTTC. Protein product: CASSLLTGTFPHEQYF.

The chain joins TRBV11-2 to TRBJ1-1; 9 nucleotides agree with TRBD1. Germline V gives CDR1 SGHAT, CDR2 FQNNGV. Losses at the gene ends were 0 bases for V and 5 bases for J; bases not matched to a gene: 10. The CDR3 length is 17 residues. CDR3 bases: TGTGCCAGCAGCTTAGATGGGACAGGGTACTTTGGAACTGAAGCTTTCTTT. Its translation: CASSLDGTGYFGTEAFF.

This clonotype was observed at least ten times. J is TRBJ2-7 and V is TRBV10-1; the D is unclear. Germline CDR1 WNHNN, CDR2 SYGVQD (reference sequence). The CDR3 has 14 amino acids. V dropped 3 bases and J dropped 2 bases, with 11 bases sitting between them. The CDR3 sequence: CASSEMPRAYEQYF. Written as DNA, the CDR3 is TGCGCCAGCAGTGAAATGCCCCGAGCCTACGAGCAGTACTTC.

V is TRBV30 and J is TRBJ1-1; D remains unclear. V gave up 5 bases and J gave up 1 base, with 11 bases separating them. CDR3 size: 13 residues. The V gene's germline CDR1 is GTSNPN and CDR2 SVGIG (reference sequence). The CDR3 sequence is CAWCRESNTEAFF. CDR3 coding DNA: TGTGCCTGGTGCCGGGAATCGAACACTGAAGCTTTCTTT.

This clonotype has ten or more counts. The chain employs TRBV29-1 and TRBJ1-1; possibly TRBD1 for D (5 bases). The CDR3 covers 10 residues. V lost 4 bases, J lost 11 bases, and 11 bases lay in between. Germline CDR1 is SQVTM and CDR2 is ANQGSEA. The CDR3 loop reads CSVVRERAFF. DNA of the CDR3: TGCAGCGTTGTCAGGGAGAGGGCTTTCTTT.

This clonotype has ten or more counts. This chain uses TRBV28 with TRBJ2-2; 10 bases line up with TRBD2. Germline assignment: CDR1 MDHEN and CDR2 SYDVKM. There are 15 residues in the CDR3. The trim removed 6 bases at V and 7 bases at J, leaving 8 bases unmatched. The CDR3 spells CASRGSGRAYGELFF. The CDR3 bases are TGTGCCAGCAGGGGGAGCGGGAGGGCCTACGGGGAGCTGTTTTTT. Using reference TRBV28 and TRBJ2-2 for the parts outside the CDR3, the full variable domain is DVKVTQSSRYLVKRTGEKVFLECVQDMDHENMFWYRQDPGLGLRLIYFSYDVKMKEKGDIPEGYSVSREKKERFSLILESASTNQTSMYLCASRGSGRAYGELFFGEGSRLTVL.

The chain joins TRBV6-1 to TRBJ1-2; the D gene is possibly TRBD1 (6 bases). V lost 5 bases, J lost 6 bases, and 10 bases lay in between. Germline V lookup: CDR1 MNHNS, CDR2 SASEGT. The CDR3 has 12 amino acids. The CDR3 spells CASSKRGDGYTF. The CDR3 bases are TGTGCCAGCAGTAAGAGGGGGGATGGCTACACCTTC.

Many counts were recorded for this clonotype. This chain connects TRBV27 to TRBJ2-3; TRBD2 is a possible D gene (5 bases). CDR1 and CDR2 (germline): MNHEY, SMNVEV (reference sequence). The CDR3 spans 13 residues. V was trimmed by 5 bases and J by 5 bases, leaving 11 bases between them. In DNA form, the CDR3 reads TGTGCCAGCAGTGCAACTAGAGTAGATACGCAGTATTTT. Its protein product is CASSATRVDTQYF.

This clonotype was counted many times. The genes are TRBV28 and TRBJ1-5, with 9 bases fitting TRBD1. Germline CDR1 is MDHEN and CDR2 is SYDVKM. CDR3 length: 17 residues. V dropped 6 bases and J dropped 7; count of bases not matched to a gene: 16. CDR3 protein: CASRWDSTGGFVQPQHF. The CDR3 nucleotides read TGTGCCAGCAGGTGGGATTCGACAGGGGGTTTCGTCCAGCCCCAGCATTTT.

In its sample, this clonotype was seen many times. The CDR3 is CASSPTRTGSFSGNTIYF. The CDR3 region has the DNA TGTGCCAGCAGCCCAACTCGGACAGGGTCTTTCTCTGGAAACACCATATATTTT. This rearrangement joins TRBV11-2 to TRBJ1-3; the match to TRBD1 covers 8 bases. The CDR3 has 18 amino acids. V lost 5 bases and J lost 0; bases outside the gene matches: 12. Germline V gives CDR1 SGHAT, CDR2 FQNNGV.

This clonotype was counted ten times or more. This sequence joins TRBV28 and TRBJ2-2; D may be TRBD1 (7 bases). In germline, CDR1 is MDHEN, CDR2 SYDVKM. The CDR3 length is 16 residues. With 5 bases removed from V and 6 bases from J, the gap between germline ends came to 19 bases. The CDR3 DNA sequence: TGTGCCAGCAGTCCTTCCCGACAGGGAGGAGCCGGGGAGCTGTTTTTT. As protein: CASSPSRQGGAGELFF.

This clonotype was detected many times. The rearrangement links TRBV28 to TRBJ2-7; tentatively, D is TRBD1 (6 bases). The V and J ends lost 5 bases and 5 bases respectively, with 16 bases between them. Germline CDR1 reads MDHEN; CDR2 reads SYDVKM. This CDR3 has 14 residues. CDR3 DNA sequence: TGTGCCAGCAGTGTGGACAGAAGCTTCGACGAGCAGTACTTC. This sequence encodes CASSVDRSFDEQYF.

In this sample, this clonotype turned up many times. The rearrangement links TRBV4-1 to TRBJ1-1; D uncertain. The CDR3 length is 14 residues. Germline-derived CDR1 and CDR2 are MGHRA and YSYEKL. Between the trimmed V and J ends, which lost 4 bases and 2 bases, there was a span of 11 bases. This chain's CDR3 is CASSPGEGNTEAFF. As DNA, the CDR3 is TGCGCCAGCAGCCCAGGAGAGGGAAACACTGAAGCTTTCTTT.

In its sample, this clonotype was seen many times. A single base separates this from a much larger clone, so it may be a read error. The chain carries TRBV28 and TRBJ1-1, with 7 bases identical to TRBD1. Looked up from germline, CDR1 is MDHEN and CDR2 is SYDVKM. The CDR3 length is 15 residues. CDR3 sequence (DNA): TGTGTCAGCAGCCGCGCCGGGACAGCGAACACTGAAGCTTTCTTT. Residues: CVSSRAGTANTEAFF.